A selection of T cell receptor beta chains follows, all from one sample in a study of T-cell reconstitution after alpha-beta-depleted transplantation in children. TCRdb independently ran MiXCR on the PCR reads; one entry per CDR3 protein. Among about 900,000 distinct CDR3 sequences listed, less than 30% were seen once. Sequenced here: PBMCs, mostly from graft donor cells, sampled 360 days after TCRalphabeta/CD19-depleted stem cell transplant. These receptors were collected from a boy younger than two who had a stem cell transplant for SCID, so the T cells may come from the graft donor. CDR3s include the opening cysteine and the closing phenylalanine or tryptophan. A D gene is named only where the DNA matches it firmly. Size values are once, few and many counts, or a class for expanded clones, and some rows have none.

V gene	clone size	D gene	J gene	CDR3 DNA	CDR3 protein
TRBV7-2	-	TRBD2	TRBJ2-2	TGTGCCAGCAGCTTACTGGCGGGGGGGCGCGGCGGGGAGCTGTTTTTT	CASSLLAGGRGGELFF
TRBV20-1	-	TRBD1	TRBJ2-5	TGCAGTGCTACTAACAGGGGGACAGAGACCCAGTACTTC	CSATNRGTETQYF
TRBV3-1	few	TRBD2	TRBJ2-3	TGTGCCAGCAGCCAACGCCAAGGGGCTAGCGGGGGGAAAGATACGCAGTATTTT	CASSQRQGASGGKDTQYF
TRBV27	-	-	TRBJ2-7	TGTGCCAGCAGTTCCCTTATAGCCGGACAACGGAGAACCTCCATATACGAGCAGTACTTC	CASSSLIAGQRRTSIYEQYF
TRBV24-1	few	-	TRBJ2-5	TGTGCCACCAGTGATTTCCTTCGACAGGGAGGAGGAGAGACCCAGTACTTC	CATSDFLRQGGGETQYF
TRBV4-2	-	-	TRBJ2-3	TGTGCCAGCAGCCATACTACCATAACTAGCACAGATACGCAGTATTTT	CASSHTTITSTDTQYF
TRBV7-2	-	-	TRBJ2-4	TGTGCCAGCAGCTTAGCGCTGGACATTCAGTACTTC	CASSLALDIQYF
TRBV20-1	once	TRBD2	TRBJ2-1	TGCAGTGCCAAAAATAGCGGGGGGGCAGGGTACAATGAGCAGTTCTTC	CSAKNSGGAGYNEQFF
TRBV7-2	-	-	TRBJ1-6	TGTGCCAGCAGCTTACAGATCTCCTATAATTCACCCCTCCACTTT	CASSLQISYNSPLHF
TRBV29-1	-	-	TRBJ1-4	TGCAGCGCCTCTGCGAGTCAGGACCGTGAAAAACTGTTTTTT	CSASASQDREKLFF
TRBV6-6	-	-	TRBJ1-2	TGTGCCAGCAGTTACGGGGCAGGGTACACCTTC	CASSYGAGYTF
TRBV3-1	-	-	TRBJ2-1	TGTGCCAGCAGCCAAGATCCGAAGCAAAGTGAGCAGTTCTTC	CASSQDPKQSEQFF
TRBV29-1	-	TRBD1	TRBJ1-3	TGCAGCGGCCGACAGGGCAACACCATATATTTT	CSGRQGNTIYF
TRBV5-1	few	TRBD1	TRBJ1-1	TGCGCCAGCAGCTTCCAGGGGGCTGGCGTCACTGAAGCTTTCTTT	CASSFQGAGVTEAFF
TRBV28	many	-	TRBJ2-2	TGTGCCAGCAAAGGAGCGAACACCGGGGAGCTGTTTTTT	CASKGANTGELFF
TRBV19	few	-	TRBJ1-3	TGTGCCAGTAGTATGGCCAGGTCTCCAAACACCATATATTTT	CASSMARSPNTIYF
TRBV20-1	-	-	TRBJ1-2	TGCAGTGCTAGAGAGACAGGTCCTTTCCAATTGCTCTATGGCTACACCTTC	CSARETGPFQLLYGYTF
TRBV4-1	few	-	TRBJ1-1	TGCGCCAGCAGCCCCCTAGGTGGAGGATTCATGAACACTGAAGCTTTCTTT	CASSPLGGGFMNTEAFF
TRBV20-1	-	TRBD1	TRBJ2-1	TGCAGTGCCCCAGGACAGGGGAGGGTTTACAATGAGCAGTTCTTC	CSAPGQGRVYNEQFF
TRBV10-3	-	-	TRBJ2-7	TGTGCCATCAGTGGGGTCCAACGTTCCTCCTACGAGCAGTACTTC	CAISGVQRSSYEQYF
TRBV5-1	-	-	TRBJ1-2	TGCGCCAGCAGCTTGGAGGTGGGTAGCTATGGCTACACCTTC	CASSLEVGSYGYTF
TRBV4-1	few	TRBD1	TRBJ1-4	TGCGCCAGCAGCCGCGGGACAGCGACTAATGAAAAACTGTTTTTT	CASSRGTATNEKLFF
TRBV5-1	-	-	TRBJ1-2	TGCGCCAGCAGCTTGGTCACTACTGGGCATGGCTACACCTTC	CASSLVTTGHGYTF
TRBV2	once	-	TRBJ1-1	TGTGCCAGCAGTGAAGCTCTTGGCAGGCTGAACACTGAAGCTTTCTTT	CASSEALGRLNTEAFF
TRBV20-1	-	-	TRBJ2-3	TGCAGTGCCCTGGGACTCGTCACAGATACGCAGTATTTT	CSALGLVTDTQYF
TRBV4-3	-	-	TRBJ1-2	TGCGCCAGCAGCCACAGGGGAATGCGTGGCTACACCTTC	CASSHRGMRGYTF
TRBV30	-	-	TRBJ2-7	TGTGCCTGGGGAGGGGCCTACGAGCAGTACTTC	CAWGGAYEQYF
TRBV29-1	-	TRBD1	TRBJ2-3	TGCAGCGTGGACTCCCGGGGAAGACAGGGGCCCACAGATACGCAGTATTTT	CSVDSRGRQGPTDTQYF
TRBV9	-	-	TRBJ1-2	TGTGCCAGCAGCGTAGTAGGGCAGGCACACTATGGCTACACCTTC	CASSVVGQAHYGYTF
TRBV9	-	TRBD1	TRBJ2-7	TGTGCCAGCAGCGTTTGGGGACAGCAGGAAGGCGAGCAGTACTTC	CASSVWGQQEGEQYF
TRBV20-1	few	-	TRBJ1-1	TGCAGTGCCTTGCACGGGAGAAACACTGAAGCTTTCTTT	CSALHGRNTEAFF
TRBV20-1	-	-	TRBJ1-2	TGCAGTGCTAGAGAGTGGGAAGGCTACACCTTC	CSAREWEGYTF
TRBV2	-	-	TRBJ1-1	TGTGCCAGAGAGGGGGGGCAGGACACTGAAGCTTTCTTT	CAREGGQDTEAFF
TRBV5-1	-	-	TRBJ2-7	TGCGCCAGCAGCTGGACATCGAAAAACTACGAGCAGTACTTC	CASSWTSKNYEQYF
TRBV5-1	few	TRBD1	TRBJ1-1	TGCGCCAGCAGCTGGGGGACAGGGAACACTGAAGCTTTCTTT	CASSWGTGNTEAFF
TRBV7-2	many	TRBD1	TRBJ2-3	TGTGCCAGCAGCTTCCTCCGACAGGGACCCGCAGATACGCAGTATTTT	CASSFLRQGPADTQYF
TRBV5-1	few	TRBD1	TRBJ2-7	TGCGCCAGCAGCTCACTACCGGGACAGGGGAACTTAGGGGCCTCCTACGAGCAGTACTTC	CASSSLPGQGNLGASYEQYF
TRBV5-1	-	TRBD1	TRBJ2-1	TGCGCCAGCAGCGGGGGACAGAGCTACAATGAGCAGTTCTTC	CASSGGQSYNEQFF
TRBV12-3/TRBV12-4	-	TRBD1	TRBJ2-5	TGTGCCAGCAGCTCCTTCCGGGACAGGGGGCAAGAGACCCAGTACTTC	CASSSFRDRGQETQYF
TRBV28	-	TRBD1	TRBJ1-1	TGTGCCAGCGCTTGGGACAGACCCACTGAAGCTTTCTTT	CASAWDRPTEAFF
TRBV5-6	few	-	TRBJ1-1	TGTGCCAGCAATCTAGGGAGTGAAGCTTTCTTT	CASNLGSEAFF
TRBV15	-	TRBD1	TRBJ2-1	TGTGCCACCAGCGCACGGGACAGGACTTACAATGAGCAGTTCTTC	CATSARDRTYNEQFF
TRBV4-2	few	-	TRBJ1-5	TGTGCCAGCAGCCAACAACCAAGCAATCAGCCCCAGCATTTT	CASSQQPSNQPQHF
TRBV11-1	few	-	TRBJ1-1	TGTGCCAGCAGCTTAGCCCGGGACGGGAAGATCCCTGAAGCTTTCTTT	CASSLARDGKIPEAFF
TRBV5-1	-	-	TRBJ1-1	TGCGCCAGCAGCCCGCAGCAGGGGAAGGGGAACACTGAAGCTTTCTTT	CASSPQQGKGNTEAFF
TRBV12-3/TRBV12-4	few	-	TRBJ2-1	TGTGCCAGCAGTATACAGGGCTGGCAGTTCTTC	CASSIQGWQFF
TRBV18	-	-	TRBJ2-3	TGTGCCAGCTCACCACCGATGTACGGGTCAGATAGGCAGTATTTT	CASSPPMYGSDRQYF
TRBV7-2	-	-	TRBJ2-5	TGTGCCAGCAGCAGAGGGAGTCATGCCCGGAATTGG	CASSRGSHARNW
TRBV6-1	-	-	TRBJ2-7	TGTGCCAGCAGCCGTGGGGCTGGAGGGGACCACGAGCAGTACTTC	CASSRGAGGDHEQYF
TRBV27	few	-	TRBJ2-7	TGTGCCAGCAGTTCCCCCGGCAGGCTAGGGGACGAGCAGTACTTC	CASSSPGRLGDEQYF
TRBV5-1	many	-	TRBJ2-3	TGCGCCAGCAGCTTGGCCAGTGGGGGTGAGGATACGCAGTATTTT	CASSLASGGEDTQYF
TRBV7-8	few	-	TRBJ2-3	TGTGCCAGCAGCTTAGTGGGGACCAGCCCCTCCACAGATACGCAGTATTTT	CASSLVGTSPSTDTQYF
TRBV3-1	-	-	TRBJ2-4	TGTGCCAGCAGCCCATGGTTGGGAGGTAGGGCCAAAAACATTCAGTACTTC	CASSPWLGGRAKNIQYF
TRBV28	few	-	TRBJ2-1	TGTGCCAGCAGTCTATCAGGCGATGGGTCCTACAATGAGCAGTTCTTC	CASSLSGDGSYNEQFF
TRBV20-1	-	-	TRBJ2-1	TGCAGTGCTAGAGCCAGACTAGCCTACAATGAGCAGTTCTTC	CSARARLAYNEQFF
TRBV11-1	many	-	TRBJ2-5	TGTGCCAGCAGCTTAAGGGCGTGGTTCGGGGCTTCGAACCAAGAGACCCAGTACTTC	CASSLRAWFGASNQETQYF
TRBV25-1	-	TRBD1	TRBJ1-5	TGTGCCAGCAGTGAACTGGGACAGGAAACTAATCAGCCCCAGCATTTT	CASSELGQETNQPQHF
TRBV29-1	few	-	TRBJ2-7	TGCAGCGTTGAATTGGCACAGCCGCCCTACGAGCAGTACTTC	CSVELAQPPYEQYF
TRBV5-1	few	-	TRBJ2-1	TGCGCCAGCAGCCCCCGGTCTGGGTGGAATGAGCAGTTCTTC	CASSPRSGWNEQFF
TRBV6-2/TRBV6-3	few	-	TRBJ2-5	TGTGCCAGCAGCCAGGGAGGCGGTTCATACTTC	CASSQGGGSYF